Below are 8 T cell receptor beta chains sequenced from a single sample in a study of blood T cell repertoires in COVID-19. Here immunoSEQ multiplex PCR was the method, and the copy in TCRdb shows in-frame clones only, minus some. The repertoire includes just under 85,000 clones, 83% of them detected once, and approximately 28% sits in the top ten. Sequenced input: peripheral blood. The origin of the receptors is a woman aged 80 or older with acute or convalescent COVID-19.

This clone was observed once. The V and J genes are TRBV7-3 and TRBJ2-3; TRBD2 matches 8 bases. V lost 1 base and J lost 4; bases outside the gene matches: 7. Germline V CDR1 and CDR2: SGHTA, FQGTGA. CDR3 size: 16 residues. The chain's CDR3 is CASSLMAGGRSDTQYF. The CDR3, as DNA: TGTGCCAGCAGCTTAATGGCGGGGGGCAGATCAGATACGCAGTATTTT.

This rearrangement joins TRBV6-4 to TRBJ2-7, with D unclear. This CDR3 comprises 14 residues. The V and J ends lost 8 bases and 0 bases respectively, with 14 bases between them. CDR1 and CDR2 from the germline V gene are MRHNA and SNTAGT. The CDR3 DNA reads TGTGCCAGCTCGCGGTCGTACCCCTCCTACGAGCAGTACTTC. Its protein product is CASSRSYPSYEQYF.

V usage is TRBV30 and J usage is TRBJ1-4; TRBD1 is a possible D gene (5 bases). Trimming shortened V by 4 bases and J by 3 bases, and 15 bases separated the two germline ends. The CDR3 spans 15 residues. CDR1 and CDR2 from the germline V gene are GTSNPN and SVGIG (reference sequence). This CDR3 is CAWTPDRGANEKLFF. The CDR3 DNA reads TGTGCCTGGACCCCCGACCGGGGGGCTAATGAAAAACTGTTTTTT.

This clone came up a few times. This chain uses TRBV5-4 with TRBJ2-5; 7 bases are a match to TRBD2. The junction had 0 bases not matched to a gene; V was cut back by 1 base and J by 3 bases. Germline values: CDR1 SGHNT, CDR2 YYREEE (reference sequence). This CDR3 has 13 amino acids. CDR3 sequence (DNA): TGTGCCAGCAGCTTGCGGGGGGAAGAGACCCAGTACTTC. It yields the protein CASSLRGEETQYF.

This rearrangement joins TRBV21-1 to TRBJ2-7; the table assigns TRBD1, which was not confirmed against the DNA. TRBV21-1 is a listed pseudogene. This CDR3 has 14 amino acids. The CDR3, as DNA: TGTGCCAGCAGCCCGGACAGGCTGACCTACGAGCAGTACTTC. Translating gives CASSPDRLTYEQYF.

In DNA form, the CDR3 reads TGTGCCAGCTCACCCACAGGACTACCGAATCAGCCCCAGCATTTT. Residues: CASSPTGLPNQPQHF. J is TRBJ1-5 and V is TRBV18; D possibly corresponds to TRBD1 (5 bases). The CDR3 spans 15 residues. CDR1 and CDR2 (germline): KGHSH, LQKENI. V was trimmed by 3 bases and J by 4 bases, leaving 13 bases between them. Based on the CDR3 plus reference TRBV18 and TRBJ1-5, the full variable domain is NAGVMQNPRHLVRRRGQEARLRCSPMKGHSHVYWYRQLPEEGLKFMVYLQKENIIDESGMPKERFSAEFPKEGPSILRIQQVVRGDSAAYFCASSPTGLPNQPQHFGDGTRLSIL.

The chain recombines TRBV6-6 with TRBJ2-3; 11 bases map to TRBD2. V shed 5 bases, J shed 5 bases, and the junction held 3 bases outside the gene matches. This CDR3 has 14 residues. Germline loops: CDR1 MNHNY, CDR2 SVGAGI (reference sequence). CDR3 amino acids: CASSTGTSGDTQYF. CDR3 sequence (DNA): TGTGCCAGCAGTACAGGGACTAGCGGAGATACGCAGTATTTT.

The chain couples TRBV6-6 to TRBJ2-7; TRBD1 aligns across 7 bases. There are 14 residues in the CDR3. Germline V lookup: CDR1 MNHNY, CDR2 SVGAGI (reference sequence). V gave up 7 bases and J gave up 5 bases; unmatched junction bases: 11. The CDR3 bases are TGTGCCAGCAAAACGGAAAGGGGGCCCCACGAGCAGTACTTC. It is translated as CASKTERGPHEQYF.